The 25 T cell receptor beta chains below come from one sample, sequenced in a study of T cells in Graves' hyperthyroidism and ophthalmopathy. TCR beta CDR3 sequences were amplified from RNA transcripts. During a first-round RT-PCR of the TCR CDR3, the HTBI primer set was used. TCRdb recomputed calls from the multiplex PCR reads with MiXCR, one row per CDR3 protein. Of 300,000 to 500,000 distinct CDR3 sequences in the sample, more than 13% are singletons; the top ten hold less than 35%. Sequenced sample: blood. The receptors stem from a young woman with Graves' hyperthyroidism.

CDR3 DNA: TGCAGTGCGCGACAGGGGACGCACGAGCAGTACTTC. Amino acids: CSARQGTHEQYF. This sequence joins TRBV20-1 and TRBJ2-7, with TRBD1 identical over 8 bases. This CDR3 is built from 12 residues. Germline CDR1 reads DFQATT; CDR2 reads SNEGSKA (reference sequence). V shed 6 bases and J 5 bases; nucleotides not matched to a gene: 6.

This clonotype was found a few times. This chain uses TRBV29-1 with TRBJ2-7; 7 bases match TRBD2. J was trimmed by 0 bases and V by 7 bases; bases with no gene match: 15. CDR1 SQVTM and CDR2 ANQGSEA come from the germline V gene. The CDR3 covers 16 residues. The CDR3 loop reads CSAGPSGASGSYEQYF. The CDR3 DNA follows: TGCAGCGCGGGCCCCAGTGGGGCTAGCGGCTCCTACGAGCAGTACTTC.

This clonotype showed up just a few times. The J gene is TRBJ2-1, the V gene TRBV6-1, with 11 bases that match TRBD2. CDR1 is MNHNS and CDR2 is SASEGT in the germline V gene. The CDR3 runs 16 residues. V lost 6 bases and J lost 6; bases outside the gene matches: 10. For the CDR3, the DNA is TGTGCCAGCAGCGCTCATCGGACTAGCGGGTTCAATGAGCAGTTCTTC. It translates to CASSAHRTSGFNEQFF.

This clonotype was detected many times. The V and J genes are TRBV7-8 and TRBJ1-5, with 8 bases fitting TRBD1. The V gene end was trimmed by 1 base and the J gene end by 1 base; junction bases not matched to a gene: 6. The germline V gene has CDR1 SGHVS and CDR2 FQNEAQ. The CDR3 runs 17 residues. The CDR3 DNA sequence: TGTGCCAGCAGCTTAGGGCTACGGACAGGGAGCAATCAGCCCCAGCATTTT. Amino acid sequence: CASSLGLRTGSNQPQHF.

This clonotype was counted many times. V gene TRBV3-1 combines with J gene TRBJ1-2; possibly TRBD1 for D (6 bases). The CDR3 covers 16 residues. Germline V gene data show CDR1 as LGHDT and CDR2 as YNNKEL (reference sequence). V lost 1 base to trimming and J lost 4 bases, with 16 bases between them. CDR3 bases: TGTGCCAGCAGCCAAGCTCCACAGGGTAGGAGCTATGGCTACACCTTC. Translating gives CASSQAPQGRSYGYTF.

The sample holds many counts of this clonotype. The CDR3 region is CSAGASGYNEQFF. CDR3 DNA sequence: TGCAGTGCTGGCGCTAGCGGCTACAATGAGCAGTTCTTC. The V call is TRBV20-1, the J call TRBJ2-1, with TRBD2 identical over 7 bases. The germline V gene has CDR1 DFQATT and CDR2 SNEGSKA (reference sequence). V gave up 5 bases and J gave up 3 bases; unmatched junction bases: 4. The CDR3 loop spans 13 amino acids.

This clonotype has just a few counts. The chain recombines TRBV20-1 with TRBJ2-7; TRBD1 aligns across 8 bases. The CDR3 spans 15 residues. The J segment lost 0 bases and the V segment lost 5 bases, leaving 9 bases of the junction unmatched. Germline V CDR1 and CDR2: DFQATT, SNEGSKA (reference sequence). The CDR3 nucleotides read TGCAGTGCTTGGGACAGGTTTGGGAGCTCCTACGAGCAGTACTTC. This encodes CSAWDRFGSSYEQYF.

CDR3 residues: CASSPGDATYEQYF. The CDR3 nucleotides read TGTGCCAGCAGTCCAGGGGACGCAACCTACGAGCAGTACTTC. This chain links TRBV27 with TRBJ2-7; a weak D match, TRBD1 (6 bases). The CDR3 runs 14 residues. Germline V gene lookup returns CDR1 MNHEY and CDR2 SMNVEV (reference sequence). Trimming cost V 5 bases and J 2 bases, with 13 bases left between them.

Points on this clonotype: One base away lies a much larger clone, so this may be a sequencing read error. This chain uses TRBV6-2 or TRBV6-3 with TRBJ1-1, with D perhaps TRBD1 (5 bases). The CDR3 has 15 amino acids. The V gene's germline CDR1 is MNHEY and CDR2 SVGEGT. The V gene lost 5 bases and the J gene lost 1 base, with 14 bases spanning the gap. CDR3 bases: TGTGCCAGCAGTGCCCTAGACAGTGGGAACACTGAAGCTTTCTTT. It codes for CASSALDSGNTEAFF.

This clonotype was seen ten or more times. This rearrangement joins TRBV7-2 to TRBJ2-5; D gene unclear. V lost 4 bases to trimming and J lost 5 bases, with 11 bases between them. Per the germline V gene, CDR1 is SGHTA and CDR2 is FQGNSA. The CDR3 runs to 13 residues. The CDR3 is CASSSPKGETQYF. The CDR3 DNA is TGTGCCAGCAGCTCGCCGAAAGGGGAGACCCAGTACTTC.

V gene TRBV10-2 combines with J gene TRBJ2-1; 7 nucleotides agree with TRBD2. Trimming cost V 9 bases and J 8 bases; bases outside gene matches: 7. Germline values: CDR1 WSHSY, CDR2 SAAADI. This CDR3 region has 12 residues. The CDR3 loop is CASRAGMDEQFF. CDR3 sequence (DNA): TGCGCCAGTCGAGCGGGAATGGATGAGCAGTTCTTC.

On this clonotype: A single base separates this from a much larger clone, so it may be a read error. The chain has TRBV28 and TRBJ1-3; 7 bases match TRBD1. There are 15 residues in the CDR3. CDR1 is MDHEN, CDR2 SYDVKM, per germline. This CDR3 reads CASSPRGTAGSTIYF. CDR3 in DNA: TGTGCCAGCAGCCCCAGGGGGACGGCTGGAAGCACCATATATTTT. Using reference TRBV28 and TRBJ1-3 for the parts outside the CDR3, the full variable domain is DVKVTQSSRYLVKRTGEKVFLECVQDMDHENMFWYRQDPGLGLRLIYFSYDVKMKEKGDIPEGYSVSREKKERFSLILESASTNQTSMYLCASSPRGTAGSTIYFGEGSWLTVV.

This clonotype was detected ten times or more. The V call is TRBV28, the J call TRBJ2-5, with D unresolved. V lost 6 bases and J 6 bases, leaving 11 bases between the germline ends. This CDR3 comprises 12 residues. The germline gives CDR1 MDHEN, CDR2 SYDVKM. The chain's CDR3 is CASRTPTKTQYF. CDR3 in DNA: TGTGCCAGCAGAACCCCTACTAAGACCCAGTACTTC.

Many counts were recorded for this clonotype. The chain employs TRBV12-3 or TRBV12-4 and TRBJ1-5; no clear D. CDR3 length equals 13 residues. The V and J ends lost 3 bases and 9 bases respectively, with 12 bases between them. Here the CDR3 DNA reads TGTGCCAGCAGTTTCCCTCCGGAGACGCCCCAGCATTTT. This sequence encodes CASSFPPETPQHF.

Many counts were recorded for this clonotype. This chain uses TRBV28 with TRBJ1-1, with D hard to call. The CDR3 extends over 15 amino acids. V was cut by 4 bases and J by 0 bases, with 12 bases left in between. Germline CDR1 and CDR2: MDHEN and SYDVKM. CDR3 DNA: TGTGCCAGCAGTTCCTACGTCCTTATGAACACTGAAGCTTTCTTT. Translation: CASSSYVLMNTEAFF.

The rearrangement uses TRBV30 and TRBJ2-3; D call uncertain. V was cut by 0 bases and J by 2 bases, with 9 bases left in between. The CDR3 sequence is 14 residues long. Germline values: CDR1 GTSNPN, CDR2 SVGIG (reference sequence). CDR3 nucleotides: TGTGCCTGGAGTGTATCAGGCAACACAGATACGCAGTATTTT. It codes for CAWSVSGNTDTQYF.

This clonotype was detected many times. The chain uses TRBV18 and TRBJ1-6, with D perhaps matching TRBD1 (5 bases). The CDR3 contains 17 residues. Trimming stripped 3 bases from V and 0 bases from J, with 12 bases between. Germline assignment: CDR1 KGHSH and CDR2 LQKENI. CDR3 loop: CASSPGTLGSYNSPLHF. The CDR3 DNA is TGTGCCAGCTCACCCGGGACTCTCGGCTCCTATAATTCACCCCTCCACTTT.

This clonotype was found a few times. The chain combines TRBV5-4 with TRBJ2-1; D might be TRBD2 (5 bases). V was cut by 2 bases and J by 2 bases, with 11 bases left in between. This CDR3 contains 15 residues. Germline lookup yields CDR1 SGHNT and CDR2 YYREEE (reference sequence). Here the CDR3 DNA reads TGTGCCAGCAGCTTAACTAGTGCGACCTACAATGAGCAGTTCTTC. Encoded protein: CASSLTSATYNEQFF.

The V gene is TRBV28, the J gene TRBJ2-1; D is unclear. This CDR3 comprises 15 residues. The germline V gene encodes CDR1 MDHEN and CDR2 SYDVKM. V was clipped by 6 bases and J by 2 bases, with 14 bases between them. As DNA, the CDR3 is TGTGCCAGCAGCAACCGACTGACCGCCTACAATGAGCAGTTCTTC. It yields the protein CASSNRLTAYNEQFF.

This clonotype appeared many times. V gene TRBV28 combines with J gene TRBJ2-7, with no clear D. In germline, CDR1 is MDHEN, CDR2 SYDVKM. The V end lost 8 bases, the J end lost 2 bases, and 13 bases lay between the germline ends. CDR3 length: 13 residues. CDR3 residues: CASLRPRTYEQYF. In nucleotides, the CDR3 is TGTGCCAGCCTTCGTCCCAGAACCTACGAGCAGTACTTC. Based on the CDR3 plus reference TRBV28 and TRBJ2-7, the full variable domain is DVKVTQSSRYLVKRTGEKVFLECVQDMDHENMFWYRQDPGLGLRLIYFSYDVKMKEKGDIPEGYSVSREKKERFSLILESASTNQTSMYLCASLRPRTYEQYFGPGTRLTVT.

This clonotype was seen at least ten times. This chain connects TRBV20-1 to TRBJ2-7; D might be TRBD2 (7 bases). Trimming removed 6 bases at V and 3 bases at J, with 18 bases between. The CDR3 contains 14 residues. Looked up from germline, CDR1 is DFQATT and CDR2 is SNEGSKA (reference sequence). Here the CDR3 DNA reads TGCAGTGCCAAGGAGGGGAGGGGGGTCTACGAGCAGTACTTC. As protein: CSAKEGRGVYEQYF.

This clonotype was counted a few times. The V and J genes are TRBV6-6 and TRBJ1-2, with D perhaps TRBD1 (5 bases). The V end lost 2 bases, the J end lost 8 bases, and 12 bases lay between the germline ends. CDR1 and CDR2 from the germline V gene are MNHNY and SVGAGI (reference sequence). CDR3 length: 13 residues. The CDR3 DNA follows: TGTGCCAGCAGTTACGGGGGGTCCCCGGGCTACACCTTC. This translates into CASSYGGSPGYTF.

The rearrangement links TRBV27 to TRBJ1-6; D ambiguous. V was pared by 7 bases and J by 2 bases, with 6 bases between. CDR3 length equals 13 residues. The germline gives CDR1 MNHEY, CDR2 SMNVEV (reference sequence). CDR3 region: CASTDPYNSPLHF. The CDR3 DNA follows: TGTGCCAGCACCGATCCCTATAATTCACCCCTCCACTTT.

On this clonotype: Just one base apart from a much larger clone, this may be a read error. This chain joins TRBV27 and TRBJ2-5; 13 bases map to TRBD2. V lost 4 bases, J lost 7 bases, and 9 bases stayed unmatched. The CDR3 covers 16 residues. The germline V gene encodes CDR1 MNHEY and CDR2 SMNVEV (reference sequence). CDR3 loop: CASSSGLAGWGGTQYF. The CDR3 DNA reads as TGTGCCAGCAGTTCGGGACTAGCGGGATGGGGGGGGACCCAGTACTTC.

This clonotype turned up a few times. The V and J genes are TRBV6-1 and TRBJ1-3; TRBD1 aligns across 8 bases. Trimming at V came to 6 bases and at J to 0 bases, leaving 1 base not matched to a gene. Germline CDR1 reads MNHNS; CDR2 reads SASEGT. The CDR3 runs to 14 residues. CDR3 amino acids: CASRGTGSGNTIYF. For the CDR3, the DNA is TGTGCCAGCAGGGGGACAGGCTCTGGAAACACCATATATTTT.